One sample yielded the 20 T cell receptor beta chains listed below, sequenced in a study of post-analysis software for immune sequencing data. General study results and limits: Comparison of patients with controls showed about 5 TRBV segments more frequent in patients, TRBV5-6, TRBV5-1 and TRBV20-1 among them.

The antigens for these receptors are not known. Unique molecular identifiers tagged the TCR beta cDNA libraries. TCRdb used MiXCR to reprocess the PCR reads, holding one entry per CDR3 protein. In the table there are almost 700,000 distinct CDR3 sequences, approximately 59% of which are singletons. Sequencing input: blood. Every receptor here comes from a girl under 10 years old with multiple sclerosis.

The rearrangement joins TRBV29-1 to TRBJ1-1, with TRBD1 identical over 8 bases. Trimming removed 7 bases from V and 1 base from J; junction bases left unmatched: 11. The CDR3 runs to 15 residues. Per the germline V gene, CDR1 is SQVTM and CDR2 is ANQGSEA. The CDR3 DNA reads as TGCAGCGGGTGGGGGATACAGGGGGGGAACACTGAAGCTTTCTTT. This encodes CSGWGIQGGNTEAFF.

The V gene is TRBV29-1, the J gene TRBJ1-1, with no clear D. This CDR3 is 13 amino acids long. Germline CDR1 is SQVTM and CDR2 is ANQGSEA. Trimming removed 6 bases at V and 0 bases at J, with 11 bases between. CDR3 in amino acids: CSVARPMNTEAFF. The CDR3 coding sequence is TGCAGCGTGGCCAGGCCCATGAACACTGAAGCTTTCTTT.

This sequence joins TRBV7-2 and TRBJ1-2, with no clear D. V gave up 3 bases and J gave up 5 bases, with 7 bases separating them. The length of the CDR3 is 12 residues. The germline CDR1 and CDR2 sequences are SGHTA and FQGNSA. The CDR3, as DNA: TGTGCCAGCAGCTTCCATCAGTATGGCTACACCTTC. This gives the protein CASSFHQYGYTF. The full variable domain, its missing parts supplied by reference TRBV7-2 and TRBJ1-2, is GAGVSQSPSNKVTEKGKDVELRCDPISGHTALYWYRQSLGQGLEFLIYFQGNSAPDKSGLPSDRFSAERTGGSVSTLTIQRTQQEDSAVYLCASSFHQYGYTFGSGTRLTVV.

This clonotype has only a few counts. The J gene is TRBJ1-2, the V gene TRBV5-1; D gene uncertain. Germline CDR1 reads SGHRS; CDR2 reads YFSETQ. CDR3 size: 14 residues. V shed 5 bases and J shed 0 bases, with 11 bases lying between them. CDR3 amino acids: CASRMSSTNYGYTF. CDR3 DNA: TGCGCCAGCAGAATGAGCAGTACTAACTATGGCTACACCTTC.

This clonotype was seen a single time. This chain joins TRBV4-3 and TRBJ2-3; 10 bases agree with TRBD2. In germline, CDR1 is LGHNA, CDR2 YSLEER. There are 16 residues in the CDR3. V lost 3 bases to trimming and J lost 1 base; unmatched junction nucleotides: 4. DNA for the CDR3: TGCGCCAGCAGCCAGGCGCTAGCGGGGGGCACAGATACGCAGTATTTT. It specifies CASSQALAGGTDTQYF.

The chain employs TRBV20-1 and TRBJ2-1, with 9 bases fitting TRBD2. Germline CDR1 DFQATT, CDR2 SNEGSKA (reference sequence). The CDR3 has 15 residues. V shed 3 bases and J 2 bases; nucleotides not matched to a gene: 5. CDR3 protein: CSARDPSGAYNEQFF. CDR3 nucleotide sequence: TGCAGTGCTAGGGATCCTAGCGGGGCCTACAATGAGCAGTTCTTC.

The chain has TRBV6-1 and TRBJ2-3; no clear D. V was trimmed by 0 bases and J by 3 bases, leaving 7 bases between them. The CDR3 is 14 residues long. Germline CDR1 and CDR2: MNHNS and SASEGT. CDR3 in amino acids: CASSEASVTDTQYF. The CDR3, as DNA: TGTGCCAGCAGTGAAGCATCAGTTACAGATACGCAGTATTTT.

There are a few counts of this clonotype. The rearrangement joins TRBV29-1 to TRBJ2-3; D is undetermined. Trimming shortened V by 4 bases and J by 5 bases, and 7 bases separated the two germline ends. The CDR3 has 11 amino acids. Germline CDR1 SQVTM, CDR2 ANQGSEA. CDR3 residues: CSVVWGDTQYF. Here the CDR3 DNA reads TGCAGCGTTGTTTGGGGAGATACGCAGTATTTT.

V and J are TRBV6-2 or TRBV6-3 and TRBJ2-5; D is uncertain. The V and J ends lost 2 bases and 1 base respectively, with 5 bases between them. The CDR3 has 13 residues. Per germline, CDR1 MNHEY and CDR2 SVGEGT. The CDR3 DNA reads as TGTGCCAGCAGTTACCCCAGCCAAGAGACCCAGTACTTC. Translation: CASSYPSQETQYF.

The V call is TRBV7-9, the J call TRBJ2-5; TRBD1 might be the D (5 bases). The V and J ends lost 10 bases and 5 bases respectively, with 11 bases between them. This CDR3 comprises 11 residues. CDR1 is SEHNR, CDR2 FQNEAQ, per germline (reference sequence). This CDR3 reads CAKWGGETQYF. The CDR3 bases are TGTGCCAAATGGGGCGGTGAGACCCAGTACTTC. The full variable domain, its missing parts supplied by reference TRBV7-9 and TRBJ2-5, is DTGVSQNPRHKITKRGQNVTFRCDPISEHNRLYWYRQTLGQGPEFLTYFQNEAQLEKSRLLSDRFSAERPKGSFSTLEIQRTEQGDSAMYLCAKWGGETQYFGPGTRLLVL.

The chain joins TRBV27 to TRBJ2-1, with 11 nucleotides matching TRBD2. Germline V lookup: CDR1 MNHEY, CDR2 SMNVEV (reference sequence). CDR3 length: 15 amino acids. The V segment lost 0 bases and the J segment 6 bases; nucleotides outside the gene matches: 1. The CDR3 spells CASSLSSGGGNEQFF. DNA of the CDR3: TGTGCCAGCAGTTTATCTAGCGGGGGGGGCAATGAGCAGTTCTTC.

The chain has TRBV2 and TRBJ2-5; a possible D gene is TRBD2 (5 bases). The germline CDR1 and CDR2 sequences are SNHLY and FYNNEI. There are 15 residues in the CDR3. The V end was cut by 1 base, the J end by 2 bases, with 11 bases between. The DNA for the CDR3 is TGTGCCAGCAGTGAAGTTGGAGGACCGCAAGAGACCCAGTACTTC. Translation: CASSEVGGPQETQYF.

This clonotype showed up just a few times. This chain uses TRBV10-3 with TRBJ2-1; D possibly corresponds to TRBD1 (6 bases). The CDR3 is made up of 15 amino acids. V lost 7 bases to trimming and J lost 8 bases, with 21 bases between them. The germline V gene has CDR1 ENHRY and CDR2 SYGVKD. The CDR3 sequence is CAIKVGGMGNDEQFF. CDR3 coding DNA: TGTGCCATCAAAGTAGGGGGAATGGGGAACGATGAGCAGTTCTTC.

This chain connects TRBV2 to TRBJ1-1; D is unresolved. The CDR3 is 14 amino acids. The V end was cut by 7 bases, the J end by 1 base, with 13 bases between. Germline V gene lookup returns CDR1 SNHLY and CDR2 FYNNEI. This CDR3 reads CASIPSGGNTEAFF. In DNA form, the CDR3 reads TGTGCCAGCATTCCTTCGGGCGGGAACACTGAAGCTTTCTTT. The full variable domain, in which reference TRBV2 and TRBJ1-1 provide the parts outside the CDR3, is EPEVTQTPSHQVTQMGQEVILRCVPISNHLYFYWYRQILGQKVEFLVSFYNNEISEKSEIFDDQFSVERPDGSNFTLKIRSTKLEDSAMYFCASIPSGGNTEAFFGQGTRLTVV.

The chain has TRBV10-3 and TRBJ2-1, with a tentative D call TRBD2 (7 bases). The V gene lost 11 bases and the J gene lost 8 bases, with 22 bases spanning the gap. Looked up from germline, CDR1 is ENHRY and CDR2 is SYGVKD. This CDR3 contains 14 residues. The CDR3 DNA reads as TGTGCCTCCATCGGGGGGACGGGACAACATGAGCAGTTCTTC. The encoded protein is CASIGGTGQHEQFF.

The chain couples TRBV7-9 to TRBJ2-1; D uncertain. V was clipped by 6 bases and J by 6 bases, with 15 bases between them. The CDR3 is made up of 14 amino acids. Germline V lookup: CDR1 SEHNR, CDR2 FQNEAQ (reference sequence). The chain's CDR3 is CASSVPSLGNEQFF. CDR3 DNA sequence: TGTGCCAGCAGTGTTCCCAGCCTCGGCAATGAGCAGTTCTTC. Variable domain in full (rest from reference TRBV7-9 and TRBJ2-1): DTGVSQNPRHKITKRGQNVTFRCDPISEHNRLYWYRQTLGQGPEFLTYFQNEAQLEKSRLLSDRFSAERPKGSFSTLEIQRTEQGDSAMYLCASSVPSLGNEQFFGPGTRLTVL.

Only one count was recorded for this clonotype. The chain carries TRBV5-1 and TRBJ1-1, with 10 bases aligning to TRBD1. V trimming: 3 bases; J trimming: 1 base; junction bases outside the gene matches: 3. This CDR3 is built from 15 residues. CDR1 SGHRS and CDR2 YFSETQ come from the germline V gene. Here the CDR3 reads CASSWTGGGNTEAFF. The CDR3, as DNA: TGCGCCAGCAGCTGGACAGGGGGAGGGAACACTGAAGCTTTCTTT.

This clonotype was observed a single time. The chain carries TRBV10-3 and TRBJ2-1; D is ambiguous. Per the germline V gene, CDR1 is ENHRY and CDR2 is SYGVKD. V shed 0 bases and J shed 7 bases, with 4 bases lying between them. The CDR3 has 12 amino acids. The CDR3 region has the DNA TGTGCCATCAGTGAGTCTTGGAATGAGCAGTTCTTC. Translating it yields CAISESWNEQFF.

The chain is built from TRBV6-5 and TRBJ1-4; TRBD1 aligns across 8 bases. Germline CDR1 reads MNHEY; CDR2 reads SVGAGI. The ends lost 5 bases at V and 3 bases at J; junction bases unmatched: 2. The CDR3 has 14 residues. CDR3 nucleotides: TGTGCCAGCAGTAAGACAGGGGCTAATGAAAAACTGTTTTTT. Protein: CASSKTGANEKLFF.

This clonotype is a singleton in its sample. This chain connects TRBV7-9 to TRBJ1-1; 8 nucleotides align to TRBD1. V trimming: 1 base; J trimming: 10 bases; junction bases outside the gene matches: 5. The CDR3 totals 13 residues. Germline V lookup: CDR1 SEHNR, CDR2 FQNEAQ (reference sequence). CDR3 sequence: CASSLGGQVRAFF. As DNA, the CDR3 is TGTGCCAGCAGCTTAGGGGGACAGGTCCGAGCTTTCTTT.